This is a list of T cell receptor beta chains from one sample in a study of cytomegalovirus exposure and HLA in healthy donors. Profiling relied on immunoSEQ multiplex PCR, and the TCRdb table lists in-frame clones only, not all of them. Here the sample spans about 110,000 clones, 70% to 80% being singletons. The material sequenced was PBMCs. These receptor sequences come from a young woman in good health and CMV-seropositive. The CDR3 runs from the conserved cysteine through the conserved F or W. Each record gives: clone size, D gene, V gene, J gene, CDR3 protein, CDR3 DNA. The D gene is left open where the match is weak. Some rows have no size entry. The others give once, few or many, or a class for an expanded clone.

>NA|TRBD2|TRBV6-1|TRBJ2-3
CALIAGNTQYF
TGTGCCCTAATAGCGGGGAATACGCAGTATTTT
>NA|NA|TRBV10-2|TRBJ1-5
CASSGSGSRQPQHF
TGCGCCAGCAGTGGTTCAGGGTCCCGTCAGCCCCAGCATTTT
>NA|TRBD1|TRBV18|TRBJ2-5
CASSPTGSQETQYF
TGTGCCAGCTCACCGACAGGGTCTCAAGAGACCCAGTACTTC
>NA|TRBD1|TRBV19|TRBJ1-1
CASSMGQRNTEAFF
TGTGCCAGTAGTATGGGACAGCGGAACACTGAAGCTTTCTTT
>NA|NA|TRBV4-1|TRBJ2-1
CASSQEARNSYNEQFF
TGCGCCAGCAGCCAAGAAGCTAGGAACTCCTACAATGAGCAGTTCTTC
>once|NA|TRBV30|TRBJ1-1
CAWIWALNTEAFF
TGTGCCTGGATATGGGCCCTGAACACTGAAGCTTTCTTT
>NA|TRBD2|TRBV10-2|TRBJ2-3
CASSGEAGGRSTDTQYF
TGCGCCAGCAGTGGTGAAGCGGGGGGGCGGAGCACAGATACGCAGTATTTT
>NA|NA|TRBV28|TRBJ1-1
CASSLQTLTEAFF
TGTGCCAGCAGTTTACAAACCCTAACGGAAGCTTTCTTT
>once|NA|TRBV7-6|TRBJ2-5
CASSLSEARETQYF
TGTGCCAGCAGCCTCTCGGAGGCAAGAGAGACCCAGTACTTC
>NA|NA|TRBV19|TRBJ2-7
CARWASPEFKATYEQYF
TGTGCCAGATGGGCCTCCCCAGAGTTTAAGGCCACCTACGAGCAGTACTTC
>once|TRBD2|TRBV7-7|TRBJ2-3
CASSLDGSGGTDTQYF
TGTGCTAGCAGCTTAGATGGTAGCGGGGGCACAGATACGCAGTATTTT
>NA|NA|TRBV2|TRBJ1-1
CASSEEGDTEAFF
TGTGCCAGCAGTGAAGAGGGGGACACTGAAGCTTTCTTT
>NA|NA|TRBV7-9|TRBJ2-1
CASSSSTRRDRSYNEQFF
TGTGCCAGCAGCTCGTCGACTAGGCGGGACCGCTCCTACAATGAGCAGTTCTTC
>once|NA|TRBV30|TRBJ1-2
CRAGRINYGYTF
TGTAGGGCAGGGAGGATAAACTATGGCTACACCTTC
>NA|TRBD2|TRBV29-1|TRBJ2-7
CSVKTLAGVGYEQYF
TGCAGCGTAAAAACACTAGCGGGAGTCGGCTACGAGCAGTACTTC
>NA|TRBD1|TRBV5-1|TRBJ2-2
CASSRGQGARTGELFF
TGCGCCAGCAGCCGGGGACAGGGGGCGCGGACCGGGGAGCTGTTTTTT
>NA|NA|TRBV19|TRBJ1-3
CASSPGFHSGNTIYF
TGTGCCAGTAGTCCAGGGTTTCACTCTGGAAACACCATATATTTT
>NA|NA|TRBV19|TRBJ2-7
CASSTGLTYEQYF
TGTGCCAGTTCTACAGGGTTAACCTACGAGCAGTACTTC
>NA|TRBD2|TRBV5-8|TRBJ2-5
CASSLVRTSGSRETQYF
TGTGCCAGCAGCTTGGTTCGGACTAGCGGGAGTCGGGAGACCCAGTACTTC
>NA|TRBD1|TRBV5-1|TRBJ1-4
CASNEDRGQGKLFF
TGCGCCAGCAACGAGGACAGGGGGCAAGGAAAACTGTTTTTT
>NA|TRBD2|TRBV2|TRBJ2-1
CASSFELAGGSYNEQFF
TGTGCCAGCAGCTTTGAATTAGCGGGAGGGTCCTACAATGAGCAGTTCTTC